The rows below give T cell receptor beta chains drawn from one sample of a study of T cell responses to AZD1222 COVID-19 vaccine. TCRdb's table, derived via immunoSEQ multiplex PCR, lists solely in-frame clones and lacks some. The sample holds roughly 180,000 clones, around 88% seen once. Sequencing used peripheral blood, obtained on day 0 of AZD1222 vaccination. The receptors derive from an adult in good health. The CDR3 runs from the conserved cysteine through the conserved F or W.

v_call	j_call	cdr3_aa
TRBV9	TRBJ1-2	CASSQGWGTYGYTF
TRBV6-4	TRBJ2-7	CASSDNHYEQYF
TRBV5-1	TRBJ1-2	CASSLDGTGWEHTF
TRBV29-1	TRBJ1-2	CSVEDPARGDYGYTF
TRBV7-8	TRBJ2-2	CASSSRTSANTGELFF
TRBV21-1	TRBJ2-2	CASSRYRPNTGELFF
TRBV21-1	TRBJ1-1	CASSRSSDRVNTEAFF
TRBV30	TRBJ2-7	CAWRSLPGARPYEQYF
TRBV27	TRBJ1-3	CASSLQGSGNTIYF
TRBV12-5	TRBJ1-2	CASGLGTINYGYTF
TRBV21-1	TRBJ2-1	CASSKEGASGRAHEQFF
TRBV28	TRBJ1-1	CASRSGGMNTEAFF
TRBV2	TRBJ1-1	CASSEARSRALEAFF
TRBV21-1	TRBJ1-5	CASSKRTNYSNQPQHF
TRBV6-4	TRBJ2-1	CASRGSGDREQFF
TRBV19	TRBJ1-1	CASAWDGLNTEAFF
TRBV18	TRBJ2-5	CASSPRAGQETQYF
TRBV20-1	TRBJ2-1	CSASFWSSGRLDEQFF
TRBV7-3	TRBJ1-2	CASSLSPGAHFGYTF
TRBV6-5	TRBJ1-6	CASSTYTKGDSPLHF
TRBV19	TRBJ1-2	CASGPRQGASGYTF
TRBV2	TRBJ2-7	CASSLGQFSYEQYF
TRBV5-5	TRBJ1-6	CASSLGTGNSPLHF
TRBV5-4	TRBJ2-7	CASSLSGPPYEQYF
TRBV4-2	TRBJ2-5	CASSQERIEGTQYF
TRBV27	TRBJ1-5	CASSLDSRVLRPQHF
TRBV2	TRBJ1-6	CASMTGDSPLHF